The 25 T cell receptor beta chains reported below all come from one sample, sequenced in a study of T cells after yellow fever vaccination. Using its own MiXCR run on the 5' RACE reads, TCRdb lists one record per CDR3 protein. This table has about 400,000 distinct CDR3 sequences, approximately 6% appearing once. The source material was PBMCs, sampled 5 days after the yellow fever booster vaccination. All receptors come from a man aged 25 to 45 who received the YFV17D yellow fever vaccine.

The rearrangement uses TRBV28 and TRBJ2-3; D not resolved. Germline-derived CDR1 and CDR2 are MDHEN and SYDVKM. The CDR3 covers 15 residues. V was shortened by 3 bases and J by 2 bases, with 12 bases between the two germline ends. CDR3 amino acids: CASSFNVGFTDTQYF. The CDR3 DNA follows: TGTGCCAGCAGTTTCAACGTGGGCTTCACAGATACGCAGTATTTT. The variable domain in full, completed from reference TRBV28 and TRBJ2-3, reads DVKVTQSSRYLVKRTGEKVFLECVQDMDHENMFWYRQDPGLGLRLIYFSYDVKMKEKGDIPEGYSVSREKKERFSLILESASTNQTSMYLCASSFNVGFTDTQYFGPGTRLTVL.

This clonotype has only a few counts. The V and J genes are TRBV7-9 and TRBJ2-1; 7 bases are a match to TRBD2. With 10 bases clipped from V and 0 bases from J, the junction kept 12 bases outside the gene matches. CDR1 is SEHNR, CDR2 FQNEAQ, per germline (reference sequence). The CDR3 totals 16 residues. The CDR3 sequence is CATWAASGSSYNEQFF. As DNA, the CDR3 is TGTGCCACCTGGGCCGCTAGCGGAAGCTCCTACAATGAGCAGTTCTTC.

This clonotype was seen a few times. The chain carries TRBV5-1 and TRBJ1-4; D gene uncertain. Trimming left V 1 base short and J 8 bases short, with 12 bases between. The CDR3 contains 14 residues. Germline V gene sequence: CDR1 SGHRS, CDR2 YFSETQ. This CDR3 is CASSLTLGEEKLFF. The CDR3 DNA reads TGCGCCAGCAGCTTGACCCTGGGAGAAGAAAAACTGTTTTTT.

The CDR3, as DNA: TGTGCCAGCAGTTTGTCCCGGGGCCTCCGGGAGGCTTTCTTT. Translated, it gives CASSLSRGLREAFF. V usage is TRBV28 and J usage is TRBJ1-1; D is perhaps TRBD1 (5 bases). The CDR3 consists of 14 residues. Trimming shortened V by 3 bases and J by 11 bases, and 19 bases separated the two germline ends. Germline CDR1 reads MDHEN; CDR2 reads SYDVKM.

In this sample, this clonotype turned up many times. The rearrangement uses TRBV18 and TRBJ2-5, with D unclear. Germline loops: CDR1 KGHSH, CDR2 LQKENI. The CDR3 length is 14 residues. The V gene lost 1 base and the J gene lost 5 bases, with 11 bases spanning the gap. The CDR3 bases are TGTGCCAGCTCACCACGGGTAGGCGAGGAGACCCAGTACTTC. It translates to CASSPRVGEETQYF.

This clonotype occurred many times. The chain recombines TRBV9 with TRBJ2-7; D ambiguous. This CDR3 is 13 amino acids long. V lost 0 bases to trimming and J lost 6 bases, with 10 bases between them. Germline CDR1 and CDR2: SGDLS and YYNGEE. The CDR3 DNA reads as TGTGCCAGCAGCGTAGACACGATGGGCGAGCAGTACTTC. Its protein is CASSVDTMGEQYF.

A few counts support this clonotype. CDR3 coding DNA: TGCAGCGTTGAAGATGGGAAGTGGACTGAAGCTTTCTTT. Amino acid sequence: CSVEDGKWTEAFF. The V gene is TRBV29-1, the J gene TRBJ1-1; the D is unclear. The CDR3 has 13 amino acids. V was trimmed by 0 bases and J by 5 bases, leaving 10 bases between them. Germline loops: CDR1 SQVTM, CDR2 ANQGSEA.

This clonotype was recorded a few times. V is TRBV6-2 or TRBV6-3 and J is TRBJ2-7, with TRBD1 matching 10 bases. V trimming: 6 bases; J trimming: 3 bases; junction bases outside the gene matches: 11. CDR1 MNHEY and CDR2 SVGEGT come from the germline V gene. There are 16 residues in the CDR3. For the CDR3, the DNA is TGTGCCAGCAGCTCACTACTGGGACAGGGGTACTACGAGCAGTACTTC. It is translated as CASSSLLGQGYYEQYF.

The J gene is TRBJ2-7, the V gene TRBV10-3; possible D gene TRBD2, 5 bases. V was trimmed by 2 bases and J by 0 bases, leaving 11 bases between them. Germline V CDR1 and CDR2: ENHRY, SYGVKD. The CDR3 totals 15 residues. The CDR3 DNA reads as TGTGCCATCAGTGAGCCGGGAACGTCCTCCTACGAGCAGTACTTC. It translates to CAISEPGTSSYEQYF.

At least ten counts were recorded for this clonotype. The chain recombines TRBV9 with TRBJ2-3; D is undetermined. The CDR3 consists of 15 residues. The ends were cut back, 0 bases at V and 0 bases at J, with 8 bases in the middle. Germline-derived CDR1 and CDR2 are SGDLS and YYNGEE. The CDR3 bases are TGTGCCAGCAGCGTAGGCCCGACTAGCACAGATACGCAGTATTTT. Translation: CASSVGPTSTDTQYF.

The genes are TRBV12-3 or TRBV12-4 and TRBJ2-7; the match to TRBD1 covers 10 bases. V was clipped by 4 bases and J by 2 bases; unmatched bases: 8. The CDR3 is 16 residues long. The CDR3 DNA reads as TGTGCCAGCAGTTGGGGGGAGGGGACAGGGGCCTACGAGCAGTACTTC. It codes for CASSWGEGTGAYEQYF.

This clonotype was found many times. The CDR3 nucleotides are TGCAGTGCTAGCCGGACAGCTAATGAAAAACTGTTTTTT. Its translation: CSASRTANEKLFF. The rearrangement links TRBV20-1 to TRBJ1-4, with TRBD1 as a possible D gene (6 bases). V lost 3 bases and J lost 3, with 8 bases in between. Per the germline V gene, CDR1 is DFQATT and CDR2 is SNEGSKA (reference sequence). The CDR3 length is 13 residues.

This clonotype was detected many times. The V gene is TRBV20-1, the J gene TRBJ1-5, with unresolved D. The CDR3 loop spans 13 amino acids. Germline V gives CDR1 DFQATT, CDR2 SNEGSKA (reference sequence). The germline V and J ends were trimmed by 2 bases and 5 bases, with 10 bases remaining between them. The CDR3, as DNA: TGCAGTGCTAGACGGGGATATGATCAGCCCCAGCATTTT. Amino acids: CSARRGYDQPQHF.

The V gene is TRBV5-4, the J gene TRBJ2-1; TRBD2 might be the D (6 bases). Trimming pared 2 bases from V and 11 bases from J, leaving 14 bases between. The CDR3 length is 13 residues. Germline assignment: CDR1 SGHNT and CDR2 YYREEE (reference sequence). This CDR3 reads CASSLTLEGKQFF. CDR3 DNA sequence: TGTGCCAGCAGCTTAACGTTGGAGGGGAAGCAGTTCTTC.

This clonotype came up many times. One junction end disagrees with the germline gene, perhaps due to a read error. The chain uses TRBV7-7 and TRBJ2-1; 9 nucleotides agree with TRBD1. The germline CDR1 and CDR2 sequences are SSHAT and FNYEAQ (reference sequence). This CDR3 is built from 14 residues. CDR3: CASSPGTGFDEQFF. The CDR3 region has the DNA TGTGCTAGCAGCCCCGGGACAGGGTTCGATGAGCAGTTCTTC.

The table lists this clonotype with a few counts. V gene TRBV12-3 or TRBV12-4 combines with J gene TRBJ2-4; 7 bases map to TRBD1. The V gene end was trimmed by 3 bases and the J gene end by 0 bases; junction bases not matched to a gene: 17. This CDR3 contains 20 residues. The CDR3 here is CASSLGWDSPRDEAKNIQYF. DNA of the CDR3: TGTGCCAGCAGTTTGGGGTGGGACAGCCCCCGGGACGAAGCCAAAAACATTCAGTACTTC.

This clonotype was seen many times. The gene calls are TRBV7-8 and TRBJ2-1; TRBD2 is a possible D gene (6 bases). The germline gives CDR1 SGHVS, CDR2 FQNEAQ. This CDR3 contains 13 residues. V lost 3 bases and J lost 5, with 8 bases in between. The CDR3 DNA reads TGTGCCAGCAGCTTTTGGAGGGACAATGAGCAGTTCTTC. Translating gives CASSFWRDNEQFF.

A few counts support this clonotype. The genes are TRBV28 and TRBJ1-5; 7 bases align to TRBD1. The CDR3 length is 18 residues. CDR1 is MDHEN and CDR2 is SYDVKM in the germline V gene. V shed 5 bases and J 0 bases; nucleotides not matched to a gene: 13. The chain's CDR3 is CASSTLGQRSYSNQPQHF. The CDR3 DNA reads TGTGCCAGCAGTACCCTGGGACAGAGATCCTATAGCAATCAGCCCCAGCATTTT.

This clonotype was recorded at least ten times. The CDR3 coding sequence is TGCAGCGTTGAAGGCAGAGGGAGCGGGCAGGGATCCTACGAGCAGTACTTC. Protein product: CSVEGRGSGQGSYEQYF. This chain joins TRBV29-1 and TRBJ2-7; TRBD2 might be the D (6 bases). Germline V CDR1 and CDR2: SQVTM, ANQGSEA. There are 17 residues in the CDR3. With 1 base removed from V and 1 base from J, the gap between germline ends came to 20 bases.

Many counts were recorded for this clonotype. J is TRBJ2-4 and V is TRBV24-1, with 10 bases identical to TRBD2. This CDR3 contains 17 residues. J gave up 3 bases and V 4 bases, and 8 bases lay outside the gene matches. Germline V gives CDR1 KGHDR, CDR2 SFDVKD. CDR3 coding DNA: TGTGCCACCAGTGAGCCTAGCGGGAGCGGAGACAAAAACATTCAGTACTTC. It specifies CATSEPSGSGDKNIQYF.

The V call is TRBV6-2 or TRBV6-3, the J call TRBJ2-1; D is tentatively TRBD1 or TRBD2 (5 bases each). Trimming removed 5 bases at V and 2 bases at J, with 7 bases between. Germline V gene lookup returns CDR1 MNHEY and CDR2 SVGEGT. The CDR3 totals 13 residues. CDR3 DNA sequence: TGTGCCAGCAGTCAGGGAGCCTACAATGAGCAGTTCTTC. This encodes CASSQGAYNEQFF.

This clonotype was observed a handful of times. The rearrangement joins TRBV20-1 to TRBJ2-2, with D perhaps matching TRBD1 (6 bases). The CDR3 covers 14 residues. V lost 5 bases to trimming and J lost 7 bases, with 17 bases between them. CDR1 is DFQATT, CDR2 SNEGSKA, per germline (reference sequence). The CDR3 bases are TGCAGTGCTTCCTATCAGGGGTTCGGCGGGGAGCTGTTTTTT. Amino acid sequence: CSASYQGFGGELFF.

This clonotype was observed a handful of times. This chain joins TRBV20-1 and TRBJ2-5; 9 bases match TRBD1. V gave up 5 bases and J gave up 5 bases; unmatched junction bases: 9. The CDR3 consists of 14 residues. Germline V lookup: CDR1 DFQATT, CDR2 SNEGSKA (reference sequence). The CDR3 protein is CSAWDRAKRETQYF. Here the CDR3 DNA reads TGCAGTGCTTGGGACAGGGCAAAGAGGGAGACCCAGTACTTC.

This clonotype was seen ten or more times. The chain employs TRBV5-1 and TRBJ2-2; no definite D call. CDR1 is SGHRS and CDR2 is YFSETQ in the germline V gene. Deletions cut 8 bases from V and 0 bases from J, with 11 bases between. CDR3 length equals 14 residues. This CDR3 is CASGWAANTGELFF. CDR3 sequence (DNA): TGCGCCAGTGGCTGGGCAGCGAACACCGGGGAGCTGTTTTTT.

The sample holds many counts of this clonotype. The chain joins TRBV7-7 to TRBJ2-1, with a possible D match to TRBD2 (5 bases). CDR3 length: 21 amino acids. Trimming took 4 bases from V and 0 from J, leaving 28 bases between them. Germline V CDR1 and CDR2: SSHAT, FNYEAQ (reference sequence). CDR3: CASSSRARSGVAPSSYNEQFF. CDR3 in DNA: TGTGCCAGCAGCTCACGGGCCCGGTCCGGGGTAGCTCCAAGCTCCTACAATGAGCAGTTCTTC.